This T cell receptor beta chain is from a study of T cells in localized non-small cell lung cancer. Notes on the study in general: Adjacent lung had a median about 60 of the 100 largest tumor clones. Adjacent uninvolved lung had the highest clonality, suggesting focused antigen responses. Higher adjacent-lung clonality was associated with shorter survival.

Clones were sequenced by immunoSEQ multiplex PCR, and TCRdb holds only the in-frame ones, with some missing. The profile shows about 26,000 clones, over 75% of them singletons. Trimming left V 4 bases short and J 7 bases short, with 8 bases between. The CDR3 runs to 11 residues. Germline assignment: CDR1 SGDLS and CDR2 YYNGEE. Comments on this clone: Its antigen is currently unknown.

J is TRBJ2-5 and V is TRBV9; D is perhaps TRBD1 or TRBD2 (5 bases each). The TCR originated in a man aged 35 to 70 with stage III squamous cell lung carcinoma. Sample: peripheral blood, taken before any cancer treatment. CDR3 in DNA: TGTGCCAGCAGCCCTGGGGGGACCCAGTACTTC. This translates into CASSPGGTQYF.